These 18 T cell receptor beta chains share one sample of origin, sequenced in a study of blood T cells in healthy people across ages. The second PCR ran roughly 6 to 12 cycles with a sample-barcoded 5' primer and J-beta primers. TCRdb itself ran the 5' RACE reads through MiXCR, one entry per CDR3 protein. The top ten clones hold under 4.5% of a sample with 800,000 or so distinct CDR3 sequences, 25% of them seen once. These data were likewise used in another study, on T cells of mothers and their children.

Specimen: blood. These receptors were taken from a boy between 10 and 17 years old in good health.

This clonotype was observed a handful of times. The chain recombines TRBV15 with TRBJ2-5; weak D call: TRBD2 (7 bases). From germline, CDR1 is LNHNV and CDR2 YYDKDF (reference sequence). The CDR3 length is 15 residues. Between the trimmed V and J ends, which lost 5 bases and 6 bases, there was a span of 19 bases. CDR3 sequence (DNA): TGTGCCACCAGCCAATCCGAGGGGGGGAAGAAGACCCAGTACTTC. This gives the protein CATSQSEGGKKTQYF.

This chain connects TRBV29-1 to TRBJ1-2; D unclear. The CDR3 contains 9 residues. Germline CDR1 is SQVTM and CDR2 is ANQGSEA. The V and J ends lost 4 bases and 6 bases respectively, with 3 bases between them. The DNA for the CDR3 is TGCAGCGTTGTGGATGGCTACACCTTC. It yields the protein CSVVDGYTF.

This rearrangement joins TRBV5-1 to TRBJ2-5; possibly TRBD1 or TRBD2 for D (6 bases each). V lost 3 bases, J lost 4 bases, and 13 bases lay in between. The V gene's germline CDR1 is SGHRS and CDR2 YFSETQ. This CDR3 comprises 14 residues. In DNA, the CDR3 is TGCGCCAGCAGCTCCAAGACGGGGGCAGAGACCCAGTACTTC. Its protein is CASSSKTGAETQYF.

The chain joins TRBV4-3 to TRBJ2-3; D is undetermined. The V end lost 0 bases, the J end lost 2 bases, and 9 bases lay between the germline ends. Germline lookup yields CDR1 LGHNA and CDR2 YSLEER. The CDR3 has 15 residues. The CDR3 protein is CASSQERVDTDTQYF. CDR3 nucleotides: TGCGCCAGCAGCCAAGAACGGGTGGACACAGATACGCAGTATTTT.

The rearrangement links TRBV5-1 to TRBJ2-4, with TRBD2 as a possible D gene (5 bases). Trimming took 4 bases from V and 1 from J, leaving 9 bases between them. Per the germline V gene, CDR1 is SGHRS and CDR2 is YFSETQ. The CDR3 runs 14 residues. CDR3 nucleotides: TGCGCCAGCAGCAAACGGGATGCCAAAAACATTCAGTACTTC. Amino acid sequence: CASSKRDAKNIQYF.

This clonotype was counted only a few times. The chain has TRBV18 and TRBJ2-7, with D perhaps TRBD2 (5 bases). CDR1 and CDR2 from the germline V gene are KGHSH and LQKENI. The CDR3 is 14 residues long. Between the trimmed V and J ends, which lost 1 base and 0 bases, there was a span of 7 bases. In DNA, the CDR3 is TGTGCCAGCTCACCACACGGGAACTCCTACGAGCAGTACTTC. This gives the protein CASSPHGNSYEQYF.

V and J are TRBV7-3 and TRBJ2-3, with D uncertain. The CDR3 is 15 amino acids. V lost 1 base and J 3 bases, leaving 11 bases between the germline ends. CDR1 and CDR2 (germline): SGHTA, FQGTGA. The CDR3 is CASSLKLYRTDTQYF. The CDR3 DNA follows: TGTGCCAGCAGCTTAAAGTTGTATCGAACAGATACGCAGTATTTT. Full variable domain (outside the CDR3, taken from reference TRBV7-3 and TRBJ2-3): GAGVSQTPSNKVTEKGKYVELRCDPISGHTALYWYRQSLGQGPEFLIYFQGTGAADDSGLPNDRFFAVRPEGSVSTLKIQRTERGDSAVYLCASSLKLYRTDTQYFGPGTRLTVL.

CDR3 protein: CASIQAGGSYEQYF. CDR3 coding DNA: TGTGCCAGCATCCAAGCGGGGGGCTCCTACGAGCAGTACTTC. This sequence joins TRBV28 and TRBJ2-7; 9 nucleotides line up with TRBD2. V dropped 7 bases and J dropped 0; count of bases not matched to a gene: 4. Germline V lookup: CDR1 MDHEN, CDR2 SYDVKM. CDR3 length equals 14 residues.

This clonotype was seen only a few times. Relative to the germline gene, one junction end is altered; a read error may explain this. CDR3 bases: TGCGCCAGCAGCCAAGGGACACTTAGCTCTGGGGCCAACGTCCTGACCTTC. It yields the protein CASSQGTLSSGANVLTF. The genes are TRBV4-3 and TRBJ2-6, with a weak D call TRBD1 (5 bases). CDR3 length equals 17 residues. Per germline, CDR1 LGHNA and CDR2 YSLEER.

In the case of this clonotype: One junction end disagrees with the germline gene, perhaps due to a read error. The rearrangement links TRBV5-6 to TRBJ1-2; maybe TRBD1 (6 bases). This CDR3 is 15 amino acids long. Looked up from germline, CDR1 is SGHDT and CDR2 is YYEEEE. The CDR3 bases are TGTGCCAGCAGCCTGAGCAGGGGTCTTAACCATGGCTACACCTTC. Its protein product is CASSLSRGLNHGYTF.

The chain combines TRBV11-3 with TRBJ2-5; D is perhaps TRBD1 or TRBD2 (5 bases each). The DNA end lines up better with TRBJ2-7; the J call may be wrong. Germline values: CDR1 SGHNT, CDR2 YENEEA. The CDR3 has 14 amino acids. The DNA of the CDR3 is TGTGCCAGCAGCTTGGGACGGTGGCCCTACGAGCAGTACTTC. This codes for CASSLGRWPYEQYF.

The V and J genes are TRBV7-8 and TRBJ2-5; D call uncertain. The last part of the DNA fits TRBJ2-7 better; the J call may be wrong. The CDR3 runs 14 residues. Germline CDR1 SGHVS, CDR2 FQNEAQ. The CDR3, as DNA: TGTGCCAGCAGCTTACCAGGTCCCCCCTACGAGCAGTACTTC. Encoded protein: CASSLPGPPYEQYF.

The chain uses TRBV21-1 and TRBJ2-7; the table's D call of TRBD1 was not tested on the DNA. TRBV21-1 is designated a pseudogene. The CDR3 has 14 amino acids. CDR3 bases: TGTGCCAGCGTCCGGACAGGGGATAAGAACGAGCAGTACTTC. This gives the protein CASVRTGDKNEQYF.

CDR3 protein: CASSYATAGAQPQHF. The CDR3 DNA is TGTGCCAGCAGTTACGCGACGGCGGGGGCTCAGCCCCAGCATTTT. This chain joins TRBV6-2 or TRBV6-3 and TRBJ1-5; D perhaps matches TRBD1 (6 bases). CDR1 MNHEY and CDR2 SVGEGT come from the germline V gene. V dropped 2 bases and J dropped 6 bases, with 14 bases sitting between them. There are 15 residues in the CDR3.

This clonotype appeared a few times. The chain couples TRBV29-1 to TRBJ2-1; 7 positions agree with TRBD2. Germline values: CDR1 SQVTM, CDR2 ANQGSEA. The V gene end was trimmed by 6 bases and the J gene end by 0 bases; junction bases not matched to a gene: 5. There are 14 residues in the CDR3. The CDR3 protein is CSVGRTSSYNEQFF. CDR3 in DNA: TGCAGCGTCGGCCGGACTAGCTCCTACAATGAGCAGTTCTTC.

The rearrangement joins TRBV18 to TRBJ1-3, with D unresolved. The CDR3 runs to 15 residues. Germline CDR1 is KGHSH and CDR2 is LQKENI. The V end lost 0 bases, the J end lost 0 bases, and 6 bases lay between the germline ends. This CDR3 reads CASSPPTDSGNTIYF. The CDR3 bases are TGTGCCAGCTCACCACCTACGGACTCTGGAAACACCATATATTTT.

V and J are TRBV28 and TRBJ1-3; the D gene is possibly TRBD1 (5 bases). V lost 3 bases and J 0 bases, leaving 18 bases between the germline ends. The length of the CDR3 is 18 residues. Germline V gene data show CDR1 as MDHEN and CDR2 as SYDVKM. The DNA for the CDR3 is TGTGCCAGCAGTTTCTCCCGCCCGGGGCAGAGCTCTGGAAACACCATATATTTT. Its translation is CASSFSRPGQSSGNTIYF.

This clonotype was recorded a few times. The gene calls are TRBV11-2 and TRBJ2-7; D remains unclear. Germline loops: CDR1 SGHAT, CDR2 FQNNGV. V was shortened by 0 bases and J by 3 bases, with 12 bases between the two germline ends. The CDR3 spans 15 residues. The CDR3 spells CASSLEARIDYEQYF. Here the CDR3 DNA reads TGTGCCAGCAGCTTAGAAGCCCGGATAGACTACGAGCAGTACTTC. Full variable domain (missing parts from reference TRBV11-2 and TRBJ2-7): EAGVAQSPRYKIIEKRQSVAFWCNPISGHATLYWYQQILGQGPKLLIQFQNNGVVDDSQLPKDRFSAERLKGVDSTLKIQPAKLEDSAVYLCASSLEARIDYEQYFGPGTRLTVT.